This record looks at one T cell receptor (beta chain) sequence and its context. PCR amplification relied on 60 Vbeta primers (plus 13 Jbeta primers). Generated by immunoSEQ multiplex PCR, the TCRdb table keeps only in-frame clones and is missing some. The data show 120,000 to 150,000 clones, roughly three quarters seen once. The data originate from a study of cytomegalovirus exposure and HLA in healthy donors. The V and J ends lost 5 bases and 3 bases respectively, with 10 bases between them. CDR3 size: 13 residues. Per germline, CDR1 LNHDA and CDR2 SQIVND (reference sequence). This chain uses TRBV19 with TRBJ1-2; D possibly corresponds to TRBD1 (5 bases). The TCR sequence derives from a middle-aged woman in good health and CMV-seropositive. Input material: PBMCs. CDR3 region: CASSPDRYYGYTF. The DNA of the CDR3 is TGTGCCAGTAGTCCAGACAGATACTATGGCTACACCTTC.